The 25 T cell receptor beta chains reported below all come from one sample, sequenced in a study of T cell responses to AZD1222 COVID-19 vaccine. Clones were read by immunoSEQ multiplex PCR, and TCRdb kept only the in-frame ones, dropping some. The sample has around 210,000 clones; 94% are singletons. This material consisted of peripheral blood, taken 28 days after the second dose of the MenACWY control vaccine. These receptors were obtained from an adult who received the MenACWY meningococcal vaccine as a control.

The CDR3 sequence is CASSLVGLPQETQYF. The CDR3 nucleotides are TGTGCCAGCAGCTTAGTAGGACTACCTCAAGAGACCCAGTACTTC. V is TRBV11-2 and J is TRBJ2-5; possible D gene TRBD2, 6 bases. The CDR3 consists of 15 residues. Per the germline V gene, CDR1 is SGHAT and CDR2 is FQNNGV. Deletions cut 1 base from V and 2 bases from J, with 11 bases between.

The chain is built from TRBV9 and TRBJ1-6, with D maybe TRBD1 (6 bases). V lost 4 bases and J 4 bases, leaving 9 bases between the germline ends. The CDR3 contains 14 residues. Germline loops: CDR1 SGDLS, CDR2 YYNGEE. The CDR3 bases are TGTGCCAGCAGCTCCAGGGGATATAATTCACCCCTCCACTTT. Its protein product is CASSSRGYNSPLHF.

The V call is TRBV28, the J call TRBJ2-7; D remains ambiguous. Germline lookup yields CDR1 MDHEN and CDR2 SYDVKM. Trimming pared 4 bases from V and 4 bases from J, leaving 5 bases between. The CDR3 is 11 residues long. As DNA, the CDR3 is TGTGCCAGCAGTTCGAGGTACGAGCAGTACTTC. Its translation: CASSSRYEQYF. Drawing the rest from reference TRBV28 and TRBJ2-7, the complete variable domain is DVKVTQSSRYLVKRTGEKVFLECVQDMDHENMFWYRQDPGLGLRLIYFSYDVKMKEKGDIPEGYSVSREKKERFSLILESASTNQTSMYLCASSSRYEQYFGPGTRLTVT.

This clone showed up just once. The V gene is TRBV18, the J gene TRBJ1-1; 9 nucleotides agree with TRBD1. V was pared by 3 bases and J by 3 bases, with 5 bases of the junction left unmatched. The CDR3 length is 15 residues. Germline CDR1 KGHSH, CDR2 LQKENI. CDR3 sequence: CASSPQQGADTEAFF. CDR3 DNA sequence: TGTGCCAGCTCACCCCAACAGGGGGCGGACACTGAAGCTTTCTTT.

The rearrangement uses TRBV6-5 and TRBJ2-3, with 8 positions matching TRBD1. Germline lookup yields CDR1 MNHEY and CDR2 SVGAGI. This CDR3 region has 15 residues. J was trimmed by 0 bases and V by 8 bases; bases with no gene match: 7. CDR3 region: CASRSWTGSTDTQYF. Written as DNA, the CDR3 is TGTGCCAGCCGTTCTTGGACAGGGAGCACAGATACGCAGTATTTT.

The chain joins TRBV24-1 to TRBJ2-1; 11 bases agree with TRBD2. The CDR3 spans 14 residues. V gave up 6 bases and J gave up 8 bases; unmatched junction bases: 5. The V gene's germline CDR1 is KGHDR and CDR2 SFDVKD. CDR3 region: CATSLTSGVDEQFF. In DNA form, the CDR3 reads TGTGCCACCAGTTTGACTAGCGGGGTAGATGAGCAGTTCTTC.

The chain links TRBV5-5 to TRBJ1-2, with D maybe TRBD1 (5 bases). V lost 2 bases and J 8 bases, leaving 13 bases between the germline ends. In germline, CDR1 is SGHKS, CDR2 YYEKEE (reference sequence). The CDR3 length is 13 residues. The CDR3 bases are TGTGCCAGCAGCTTACAACAGGACTTGGGCTACACCTTC. Its protein product is CASSLQQDLGYTF. The whole variable domain, filled in from reference TRBV5-5 and TRBJ1-2, reads DAGVTQSPTHLIKTRGQQVTLRCSPISGHKSVSWYQQVLGQGPQFIFQYYEKEERGRGNFPDRFSARQFPNYSSELNVNALLLGDSALYLCASSLQQDLGYTFGSGTRLTVV.

The V gene is TRBV29-1, the J gene TRBJ2-5; D is unclear. The CDR3 runs 14 residues. V was pared by 6 bases and J by 1 base, with 15 bases between. The germline V gene encodes CDR1 SQVTM and CDR2 ANQGSEA. Here the CDR3 DNA reads TGCAGCGTCTTGACGGCCTGGGGCCAAGAGACCCAGTACTTC. Protein product: CSVLTAWGQETQYF.

V usage is TRBV24-1 and J usage is TRBJ2-7; D unclear. This CDR3 region has 11 residues. Deletions cut 3 bases from V and 9 bases from J, with 8 bases between. Germline V gives CDR1 KGHDR, CDR2 SFDVKD. The chain's CDR3 is CATSDVGGQYF. The DNA for the CDR3 is TGTGCCACCAGTGATGTAGGCGGGCAGTACTTC.

The chain joins TRBV27 to TRBJ1-4; D remains unclear. The CDR3 is made up of 14 amino acids. The germline V gene has CDR1 MNHEY and CDR2 SMNVEV (reference sequence). Trimming took 2 bases from V and 3 from J, leaving 7 bases between them. CDR3 DNA sequence: TGTGCCAGCAGTTTAAAGGGCGCTAATGAAAAACTGTTTTTT. Its translation: CASSLKGANEKLFF.

The V gene is TRBV5-4, the J gene TRBJ1-2, with D tentatively TRBD1 (5 bases). This CDR3 has 14 residues. V lost 0 bases and J lost 4, with 10 bases in between. Germline V gives CDR1 SGHNT, CDR2 YYREEE (reference sequence). The chain's CDR3 is CASSLAGWSYGYTF. The CDR3 DNA sequence: TGTGCCAGCAGCTTGGCAGGGTGGAGCTATGGCTACACCTTC.

This clone was observed a few times. V usage is TRBV6-4 and J usage is TRBJ2-7, with D unresolved. Per germline, CDR1 MRHNA and CDR2 SNTAGT. Trimming stripped 0 bases from V and 6 bases from J, with 9 bases between. The CDR3 contains 13 residues. The CDR3 sequence is CASSDSKHGEQYF. CDR3 DNA sequence: TGTGCCAGCAGTGACTCGAAACACGGCGAGCAGTACTTC.

This chain uses TRBV11-1 with TRBJ1-1, with TRBD1 as a possible D gene (6 bases). Trimming removed 3 bases at V and 4 bases at J, with 18 bases between. Germline V gene sequence: CDR1 SGHAT, CDR2 FQDESV (reference sequence). The length of the CDR3 is 16 residues. The CDR3 DNA follows: TGTGCCAGCAGCTTGACAGGCCAAAACACGGGCACTGAAGCTTTCTTT. Protein: CASSLTGQNTGTEAFF.

V usage is TRBV6-4 and J usage is TRBJ1-6; TRBD1 agrees at 7 bases. The germline gives CDR1 MRHNA, CDR2 SNTAGT. This CDR3 spans 13 amino acids. The V gene end was trimmed by 5 bases and the J gene end by 7 bases; junction bases not matched to a gene: 2. This chain's CDR3 is CASSSTGNSPLHF. The CDR3, as DNA: TGTGCCAGCAGTTCGACAGGGAATTCACCCCTCCACTTT.

The chain carries TRBV12-2 and TRBJ1-2. TRBV12-2 is recorded as a pseudogene. This CDR3 has 14 amino acids. The CDR3 region is CASRLVGALDGYTF. The CDR3 DNA is TGTGCAAGTCGCTTGGTCGGTGCTCTGGATGGCTACACCTTC.

This sequence joins TRBV27 and TRBJ1-1; no clear D. The CDR3 sequence is 14 residues long. Trimming pared 0 bases from V and 1 base from J, leaving 6 bases between. CDR1 is MNHEY and CDR2 is SMNVEV in the germline V gene (reference sequence). The CDR3, as DNA: TGTGCCAGCAGTTTATCGATGGCGAACACTGAAGCTTTCTTT. Translating gives CASSLSMANTEAFF.

The V gene is TRBV28, the J gene TRBJ1-4; the D gene is possibly TRBD1 (5 bases). Germline CDR1 and CDR2: MDHEN and SYDVKM. The CDR3 contains 15 residues. Trimming removed 6 bases at V and 4 bases at J, with 15 bases between. For the CDR3, the DNA is TGTGCCAGCAGCCCCCCCGGGACGTATAATGAAAAACTGTTTTTT. This encodes CASSPPGTYNEKLFF.

The chain is built from TRBV10-3 and TRBJ1-4; 8 nucleotides match TRBD1. The CDR3 spans 14 residues. Germline V gene data show CDR1 as ENHRY and CDR2 as SYGVKD. V lost 3 bases, J lost 7 bases, and 4 bases stayed unmatched. The DNA of the CDR3 is TGTGCCATCAGTGATCTTACAGGGGGTGAAAAACTGTTTTTT. Translation: CAISDLTGGEKLFF.

The chain carries TRBV7-9 and TRBJ1-2; 7 positions match TRBD1. The CDR3 runs to 15 residues. Germline-derived CDR1 and CDR2 are SEHNR and FQNEAQ (reference sequence). The V gene end was trimmed by 5 bases and the J gene end by 7 bases; junction bases not matched to a gene: 13. CDR3 DNA: TGTGCCAGCAGCCTGGGGGACAGCTCGGCACCTGGCTACACCTTC. Its protein is CASSLGDSSAPGYTF.

The genes are TRBV29-1 and TRBJ2-7, with 13 bases matching TRBD2. CDR3 size: 16 residues. V was pared by 4 bases and J by 0 bases, with 6 bases of the junction left unmatched. In germline, CDR1 is SQVTM, CDR2 ANQGSEA. The CDR3 nucleotides read TGCAGCGTTGGGACTAGCGGGAGTTCTAGCTCCTACGAGCAGTACTTC. It is translated as CSVGTSGSSSSYEQYF.

The V call is TRBV28, the J call TRBJ2-7, with D unresolved. Looked up from germline, CDR1 is MDHEN and CDR2 is SYDVKM. V lost 3 bases and J 5 bases, leaving 5 bases between the germline ends. This CDR3 is built from 11 residues. The CDR3 DNA follows: TGTGCCAGCAGTTTGTGGGACGAGCAGTACTTC. Translated, it gives CASSLWDEQYF.

The chain joins TRBV6-6 to TRBJ2-1, with D unresolved. Trimming shortened V by 6 bases and J by 9 bases, and 12 bases separated the two germline ends. CDR1 and CDR2 from the germline V gene are MNHNY and SVGAGI (reference sequence). The CDR3 contains 12 residues. The CDR3 region has the DNA TGTGCCAGCAGCGAAACCCGGCCTGAGCAGTTCTTC. It specifies CASSETRPEQFF.

In this sample, this clone turned up a few times. The chain recombines TRBV7-2 with TRBJ2-7; D is unclear. V gave up 5 bases and J gave up 5 bases, with 10 bases separating them. CDR3 length: 12 amino acids. Germline CDR1 SGHTA, CDR2 FQGNSA. As DNA, the CDR3 is TGTGCCAGCAGCCCCGGTACACACGAGCAGTACTTC. It encodes CASSPGTHEQYF.

This clone was recorded only once. The V gene is TRBV7-2, the J gene TRBJ1-1, with D tentatively TRBD1 (6 bases). The germline CDR1 and CDR2 sequences are SGHTA and FQGNSA. The CDR3 loop spans 15 amino acids. Trimming removed 3 bases from V and 1 base from J, with 12 bases in between. The CDR3 DNA reads as TGTGCCAGCAGCTTGGCCGGAGGGGGGAACACTGAAGCTTTCTTT. This codes for CASSLAGGGNTEAFF.

The gene calls are TRBV11-1 and TRBJ2-7; TRBD1 agrees at 7 bases. V trimming: 8 bases; J trimming: 2 bases; junction bases outside the gene matches: 6. This CDR3 has 13 amino acids. CDR1 is SGHAT and CDR2 is FQDESV in the germline V gene (reference sequence). As DNA, the CDR3 is TGTGCCAGCGCCGGGACAGACCCCTACGAGCAGTACTTC. Its protein product is CASAGTDPYEQYF.